Listed here are 25 T cell receptor beta chains from one sample, sequenced in a study of shared clonotypes between healthy human individuals. Measured with immunoSEQ multiplex PCR; TCRdb has only the in-frame clones, and not every one. The sample holds about a million clones, approximately 80% seen once. Sequenced material: memory CD4+ T cells sorted from blood. Described subset: CD45RA-negative fraction. Receptors originate from a young man in good health.

The chain recombines TRBV2 with TRBJ1-1; D unclear. Looked up from germline, CDR1 is SNHLY and CDR2 is FYNNEI. The V gene lost 2 bases and the J gene lost 1 base, with 5 bases spanning the gap. CDR3 length: 13 amino acids. The CDR3 loop is CASSERRNTEAFF. In DNA form, the CDR3 reads TGTGCCAGCAGTGAACGCAGGAACACTGAAGCTTTCTTT.

The rearrangement joins TRBV10-3 to TRBJ2-7; D ambiguous. The CDR3 is made up of 11 amino acids. V was trimmed by 4 bases and J by 3 bases, leaving 4 bases between them. Germline CDR1 reads ENHRY; CDR2 reads SYGVKD. The CDR3 DNA is TGTGCCATCAGTGGCAGCTACGAGCAGTACTTC. It is translated as CAISGSYEQYF.

This clone occurred once. It may be a read error: a sequence one base away is much more abundant. Other DNA sequences from this sample encode an identical CDR3 as well. The CDR3 loop reads CASSFDRNYGYTF. CDR3 DNA: TGCGCCAGCAGCTTCGACAGGAACTATGGCTACACCTTC. V and J are TRBV5-1 and TRBJ1-2, with D possibly matching TRBD1 (6 bases). The germline V gene has CDR1 SGHRS and CDR2 YFSETQ. The CDR3 length is 13 residues. The germline V and J ends were trimmed by 2 bases and 2 bases, with 7 bases remaining between them. Complete variable domain (other parts from reference TRBV5-1 and TRBJ1-2): KAGVTQTPRYLIKTRGQQVTLSCSPISGHRSVSWYQQTPGQGLQFLFEYFSETQRNKGNFPGRFSGRQFSNSRSEMNVSTLELGDSALYLCASSFDRNYGYTFGSGTRLTVV.

This clone was observed a handful of times. This rearrangement joins TRBV9 to TRBJ1-5; D is perhaps TRBD1 (6 bases). Germline lookup yields CDR1 SGDLS and CDR2 YYNGEE. Trimming shortened V by 3 bases and J by 1 base, and 11 bases separated the two germline ends. The CDR3 consists of 15 residues. The CDR3 DNA sequence: TGTGCCAGCAGCGCTTCGGGACAAAGCAATCAGCCCCAGCATTTT. Translating it yields CASSASGQSNQPQHF.

In this sample, this clone turned up a few times. CDR3 coding DNA: TGTGCCAGTAGTAGTCAGGGGAATACCGGGGAGCTGTTTTTT. Translated: CASSSQGNTGELFF. This chain joins TRBV19 and TRBJ2-2, with D maybe TRBD1 (6 bases). The V gene's germline CDR1 is LNHDA and CDR2 SQIVND (reference sequence). The CDR3 has 14 amino acids. V lost 4 bases and J lost 5, with 11 bases in between.

J is TRBJ1-1 and V is TRBV2; TRBD1 aligns across 8 bases. The germline V gene has CDR1 SNHLY and CDR2 FYNNEI. This CDR3 region has 11 residues. The V and J ends lost 6 bases and 7 bases, in that order; junction bases with no gene match: 1. CDR3 amino acids: CASRGQVEAFF. The CDR3, as DNA: TGTGCCAGCAGGGGACAGGTTGAAGCTTTCTTT.

In its sample, this clone was seen many times. This chain links TRBV28 with TRBJ2-2; 7 bases fit TRBD2. Unmatched junction bases numbered 8, after V lost 2 bases and J lost 5 bases. CDR1 and CDR2 from the germline V gene are MDHEN and SYDVKM. The length of the CDR3 is 16 residues. CDR3 DNA sequence: TGTGCCAGCAGTTTAGCTAGCGGTCCCGCGACCGGGGAGCTGTTTTTT. The encoded protein is CASSLASGPATGELFF.

There are a few counts of this clone. The J gene is TRBJ1-1, the V gene TRBV28, with TRBD1 matching over 7 bases. Looked up from germline, CDR1 is MDHEN and CDR2 is SYDVKM. This CDR3 spans 13 amino acids. After removal of 7 bases from V and 5 bases from J, the junction contained 7 bases not matched to a gene. The CDR3 sequence is CASKGALRTEAFF. The CDR3 nucleotides read TGTGCCAGCAAGGGGGCCCTGAGGACTGAAGCTTTCTTT. Full variable domain (remainder filled in from reference TRBV28 and TRBJ1-1): DVKVTQSSRYLVKRTGEKVFLECVQDMDHENMFWYRQDPGLGLRLIYFSYDVKMKEKGDIPEGYSVSREKKERFSLILESASTNQTSMYLCASKGALRTEAFFGQGTRLTVV.

In its sample, this clone was seen many times. The chain employs TRBV9 and TRBJ1-2; TRBD1 is a possible D gene (6 bases). The length of the CDR3 is 15 residues. V was trimmed by 3 bases and J by 2 bases, leaving 14 bases between them. CDR1 SGDLS and CDR2 YYNGEE come from the germline V gene. CDR3 sequence reads: CASSEAPGGNYGYTF. The DNA for the CDR3 is TGTGCCAGCAGCGAGGCCCCCGGGGGCAACTATGGCTACACCTTC.

The chain couples TRBV13 to TRBJ2-1, with 7 bases aligning to TRBD1. Germline assignment: CDR1 PRHDT and CDR2 FYEKMQ (reference sequence). This CDR3 is built from 12 residues. With V trimmed by 7 bases and J by 10 bases, 7 bases remained unmatched. The CDR3 DNA follows: TGTGCCAGCACCAGGGGGTCGGGGGAGCAGTTCTTC. Its translation is CASTRGSGEQFF.

This rearrangement joins TRBV2 to TRBJ1-2, with 9 bases that match TRBD1. CDR3 length equals 13 residues. CDR1 is SNHLY and CDR2 is FYNNEI in the germline V gene. V shed 4 bases and J 9 bases; nucleotides not matched to a gene: 6. The CDR3 DNA follows: TGTGCCAGCAGTGTACAGGGGGCGTTGAGCTACACCTTC. Its translation: CASSVQGALSYTF.

V usage is TRBV9 and J usage is TRBJ1-6; no clear D. There are 13 residues in the CDR3. Trimming removed 4 bases from V and 6 bases from J, with 8 bases in between. The V gene's germline CDR1 is SGDLS and CDR2 YYNGEE. DNA of the CDR3: TGTGCCAGCAGCCTGGAGAGTAATTCACCCCTCCACTTT. Protein product: CASSLESNSPLHF.

This clone was observed at least ten times. The same CDR3 arises from other DNA sequences in this sample as well. The V and J genes are TRBV2 and TRBJ2-7; no firm D call. The CDR3 extends over 12 amino acids. V was shortened by 7 bases and J by 1 base, with 8 bases between the two germline ends. CDR1 and CDR2 (germline): SNHLY, FYNNEI. CDR3 bases: TGTGCCAGCACGGCCGGGTCCTACGAGCAGTACTTC. Its translation: CASTAGSYEQYF.

The chain carries TRBV5-1 and TRBJ1-3; D gene unclear. The CDR3 covers 14 residues. The germline V gene encodes CDR1 SGHRS and CDR2 YFSETQ. Trimming shortened V by 3 bases and J by 4 bases, and 11 bases separated the two germline ends. The CDR3 region has the DNA TGCGCCAGCAGCTCGGTCGGATCGGGAAACACCATATATTTT. This sequence encodes CASSSVGSGNTIYF.

This rearrangement joins TRBV25-1 to TRBJ2-1; TRBD2 matches 7 bases. Germline V gene data show CDR1 as MGHDK and CDR2 as SYGVNS. This CDR3 region has 13 residues. Unmatched junction bases numbered 6, after V lost 5 bases and J lost 8 bases. CDR3 sequence: CASSRAGRDEQFF. CDR3 bases: TGTGCCAGCAGTCGAGCTGGGAGGGATGAGCAGTTCTTC.

The chain recombines TRBV5-8 with TRBJ1-1; possibly TRBD1 for D (5 bases). The CDR3 spans 13 residues. Trimming took 0 bases from V and 5 from J, leaving 8 bases between them. Germline lookup yields CDR1 SGHTS and CDR2 YDEGEE. CDR3 sequence: CASSLGRATEAFF. The CDR3 nucleotides are TGTGCCAGCAGCTTGGGCAGGGCTACTGAAGCTTTCTTT.

The J gene is TRBJ2-7, the V gene TRBV2; D call uncertain. CDR1 SNHLY and CDR2 FYNNEI come from the germline V gene. The V end was cut by 6 bases, the J end by 4 bases, with 28 bases between. CDR3 size: 18 residues. DNA of the CDR3: TGTGCCAGCAGCGCGAGGCGGCTGGCGGACCGGAAGGAATACGAGCAGTACTTC. Protein: CASSARRLADRKEYEQYF.

The V and J genes are TRBV5-1 and TRBJ2-5; 10 bases agree with TRBD2. The V gene's germline CDR1 is SGHRS and CDR2 YFSETQ. The CDR3 has 18 residues. V lost 1 base and J lost 1; bases outside the gene matches: 10. CDR3 sequence reads: CASSLMGLATGSQETQYF. CDR3 in DNA: TGCGCCAGCAGCTTGATGGGACTAGCGACAGGGTCCCAAGAGACCCAGTACTTC.

This clone was found a few times. This rearrangement joins TRBV30 to TRBJ1-4; perhaps TRBD1 as D (5 bases). The CDR3 has 15 amino acids. Germline loops: CDR1 GTSNPN, CDR2 SVGIG (reference sequence). Trimming removed 1 base from V and 0 bases from J, with 9 bases in between. Written as DNA, the CDR3 is TGTGCCTGGAGTGGAGGGGTTACAACTAATGAAAAACTGTTTTTT. It encodes CAWSGGVTTNEKLFF.

The genes are TRBV9 and TRBJ2-7; D not certain. The ends were cut back, 0 bases at V and 3 bases at J, with 13 bases in the middle. Germline loops: CDR1 SGDLS, CDR2 YYNGEE. CDR3 length: 15 amino acids. This chain's CDR3 is CASSVERMVNYEQYF. CDR3 in DNA: TGTGCCAGCAGCGTAGAAAGGATGGTTAACTACGAGCAGTACTTC.

This clone was observed a few times. This chain joins TRBV19 and TRBJ2-2; D call uncertain. This CDR3 spans 13 amino acids. The germline V gene has CDR1 LNHDA and CDR2 SQIVND (reference sequence). Trimming removed 3 bases at V and 7 bases at J, with 9 bases between. The CDR3 coding sequence is TGTGCCAGTAGTATTAGGAGTCACGGGGAGCTGTTTTTT. This gives the protein CASSIRSHGELFF.

The chain employs TRBV5-1 and TRBJ2-7; no firm D call. The CDR3 has 14 amino acids. Germline V gene lookup returns CDR1 SGHRS and CDR2 YFSETQ. Trimming took off 5 bases at V and 2 bases at J, with 14 bases between the two ends. The CDR3: CASSQDAGPYEQYF. For the CDR3, the DNA is TGCGCCAGCAGTCAGGACGCAGGCCCCTACGAGCAGTACTTC.

This sequence joins TRBV6-1 and TRBJ1-2, with no clear D. CDR3 length: 13 residues. V was shortened by 2 bases and J by 5 bases, with 9 bases between the two germline ends. Per germline, CDR1 MNHNS and CDR2 SASEGT. CDR3 nucleotide sequence: TGTGCCAGCAGTGAACCTACTACTTATGGCTACACCTTC. This gives the protein CASSEPTTYGYTF.

The genes are TRBV6-1 and TRBJ2-2; the D gene is possibly TRBD1 (6 bases). V was pared by 4 bases and J by 4 bases, with 13 bases between. Germline V lookup: CDR1 MNHNS, CDR2 SASEGT. This CDR3 contains 15 residues. This CDR3 is CASSAQGTSTGELFF. The CDR3, as DNA: TGTGCCAGCAGTGCACAGGGCACTAGCACCGGGGAGCTGTTTTTT.

The chain combines TRBV7-2 with TRBJ2-7; D perhaps matches TRBD2 (6 bases). The CDR3 covers 14 residues. CDR1 and CDR2 (germline): SGHTA, FQGNSA. V shed 5 bases and J shed 3 bases, with 14 bases lying between them. The CDR3 here is CASSQGRRGYEQYF. DNA for the CDR3: TGTGCCAGCAGCCAGGGTAGGAGGGGCTACGAGCAGTACTTC.